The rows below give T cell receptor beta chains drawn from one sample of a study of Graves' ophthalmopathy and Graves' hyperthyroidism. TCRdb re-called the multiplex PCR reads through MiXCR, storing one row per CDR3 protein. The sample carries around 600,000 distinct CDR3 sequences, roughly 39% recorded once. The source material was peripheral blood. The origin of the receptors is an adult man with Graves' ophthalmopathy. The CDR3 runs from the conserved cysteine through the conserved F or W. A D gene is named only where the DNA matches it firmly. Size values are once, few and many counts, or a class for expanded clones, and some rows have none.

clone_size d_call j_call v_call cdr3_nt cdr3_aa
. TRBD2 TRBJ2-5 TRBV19 TGTGCCAGTAGTATTGGTCGCGGGGGGTTCAGCGGAGAGACCCAGTACTTC CASSIGRGGFSGETQYF
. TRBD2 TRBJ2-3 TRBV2 TGTGCCAGCAACGGGCGGGGGGCCGGAGATACGCAGTATTTT CASNGRGAGDTQYF
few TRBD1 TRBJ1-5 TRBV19 TGTGCCAGTGGGGGGACAGGGGGCAGTTCGGATAGCAATCAGCCCCAGCATTTT CASGGTGGSSDSNQPQHF
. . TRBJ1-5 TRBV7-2 TGTGCCAGCAGCTTCCCAGCGGGGGAGGATCAGCCCCAGCATTTT CASSFPAGEDQPQHF
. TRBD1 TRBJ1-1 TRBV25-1 TGTGCCAGCCCACAGGGGGTGAGGAACACTGAAGCTTTCTTT CASPQGVRNTEAFF
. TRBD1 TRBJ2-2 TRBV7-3 TGCGCCAGCAGCCGGGTACAGGGGCCCACCGGGGAGCTGTTTTTT CASSRVQGPTGELFF
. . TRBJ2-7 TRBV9 TGTGCCAGCAGCGTAGCCCCGGCAGGGGGGACCTACGAGCAGTACTTC CASSVAPAGGTYEQYF
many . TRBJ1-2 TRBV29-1 TGCAGCGTTGAAAAGGGGGGCGCCTCCGGCTACACCTTC CSVEKGGASGYTF
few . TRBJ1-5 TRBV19 TGTGCCAGTAGCCCCCCGGCCTATAGCAATCAGCCCCAGCATTTT CASSPPAYSNQPQHF
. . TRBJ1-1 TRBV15 TGTGCCACCAGCGAGCAGGCTGAAGCTTTCTTT CATSEQAEAFF
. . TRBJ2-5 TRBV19 TGTGCCAGTGGACCCCTCGGACAAGAGACCCAGTACTTC CASGPLGQETQYF
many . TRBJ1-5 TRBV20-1 TGCAGTGCTAGAGGGCGGCAGACAAATCAGCCCCAGCATTTT CSARGRQTNQPQHF
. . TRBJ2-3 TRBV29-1 TGCAGCGTTGAGGGCCTTACAGGTCCAGATACGCAGTATTTT CSVEGLTGPDTQYF
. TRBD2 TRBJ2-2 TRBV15 TGTGCCACCAGCAGAGGAGGACTAGCGGATCTGGCCGGGGAGCTGTTTTTT CATSRGGLADLAGELFF
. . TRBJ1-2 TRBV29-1 TGCAGCTTAGTAGCGGAGAACTATGGCTACACCTTC CSLVAENYGYTF
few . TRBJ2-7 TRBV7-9 TGCGCCAGCAGCCAAGGAGCCCCGGGGGCGGAAGAGCAGTACTTC CASSQGAPGAEEQYF
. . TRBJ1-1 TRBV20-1 TGCAGTGCTCCCCGGGGGGGGAACACTGAAGCTTTCTTT CSAPRGGNTEAFF
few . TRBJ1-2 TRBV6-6 TGTGCCAGCAGTGACTTTTTCAGGATCGACTATGGCTACACCTTC CASSDFFRIDYGYTF
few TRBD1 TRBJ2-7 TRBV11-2 TGTGCCAGCAGCACAACCGGGACAGGGACCTACGAGCAGTACTTC CASSTTGTGTYEQYF
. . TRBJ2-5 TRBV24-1 TGTGCCACCAGTGTTCGGGCGGGGTGCCAAGAGACCCAGTACTTC CATSVRAGCQETQYF
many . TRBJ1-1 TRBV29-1 TGCAGCGTTGAAACGTTATCAGTATGGGTTGAAGCTTTCTTT CSVETLSVWVEAFF
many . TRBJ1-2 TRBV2 TGTGCCAGCAGGGATACAGGGATTCTCTATGGCTACACCTTC CASRDTGILYGYTF
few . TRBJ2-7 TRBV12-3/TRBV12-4 TGTGCCAGCAGTTTCCGTTCGGGCCAGGTACTCTACGAGCAGTACTTC CASSFRSGQVLYEQYF
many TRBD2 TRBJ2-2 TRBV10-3 TGTGCCATCGCGCTGACTAGCGGGAACACCGGGGAGCTGTTTTTT CAIALTSGNTGELFF
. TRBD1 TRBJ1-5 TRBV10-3 TGTGCCATCAGTGAGGCGGGACAGGGAGAGGATCAGCCCCAGCATTTT CAISEAGQGEDQPQHF
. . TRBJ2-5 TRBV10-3 TGTGCCTGGAACGGAAAGGACCAAGAGACCCAGTACTTC CAWNGKDQETQYF
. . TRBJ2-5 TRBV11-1 TGTGCCAGCGGCTTACACTCACAAGAGACCCAGTACTTC CASGLHSQETQYF
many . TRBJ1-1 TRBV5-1 TGCGCCAGCAGGAGGGAGCCAGGTAGGAACACTGAAGCTTTCTTT CASRREPGRNTEAFF
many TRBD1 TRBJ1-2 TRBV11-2 TGTGCCAGCAGGTCACCGGGACAGCGCAACTATGGCTACACCTTC CASRSPGQRNYGYTF
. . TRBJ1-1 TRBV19 TGTGCCAGTAGTATGGCGGATCGATTGAACACTGAAGCTTTCTTT CASSMADRLNTEAFF
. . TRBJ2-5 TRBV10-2 TGTGCCAACTCACCACCCTCCCAAGAGACCCAGTACTTC CANSPPSQETQYF
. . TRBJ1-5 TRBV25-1 TGTGCCTGGAGTGATATCGGGGTTAGCAATCAGCCCCAGCATTTT CAWSDIGVSNQPQHF
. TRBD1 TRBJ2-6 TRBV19 TGTGCCAGTAGCCAAACAGGGGGCGTCCTGACTTTC CASSQTGGVLTF
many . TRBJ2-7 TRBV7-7 TGTGCCAGCAGCTTACTCAGGGAGAGCGAGCAGTACTTC CASSLLRESEQYF
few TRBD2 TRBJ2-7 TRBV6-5 TGTGCCAGCAGTCCGAATACTAGCGGGAGCTTTGACGCCTACGAGCAGTACTTC CASSPNTSGSFDAYEQYF
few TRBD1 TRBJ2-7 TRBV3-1 TGTGCCAGCAGCCAAGAAGGGCAGGGGGCATACGAGCAGTACTTC CASSQEGQGAYEQYF
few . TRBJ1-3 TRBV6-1 TGTGCCAGCAGTGAATGGAACGCTGGAAACACCATATATTTT CASSEWNAGNTIYF
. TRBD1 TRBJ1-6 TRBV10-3 TGTGCCATCAGTGCTAGCGGACAGGGGAATTCACCCCTCCACTTT CAISASGQGNSPLHF
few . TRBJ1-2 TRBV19 TGTGCCAGTAGGATTGACAGCCCTATGAAACACTATGGCTACACCTTC CASRIDSPMKHYGYTF
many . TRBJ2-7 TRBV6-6 TGTGCCAGCAGTTCGAACCCCATATACGAGCAGTACTTC CASSSNPIYEQYF
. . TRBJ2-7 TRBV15 TGTGCCACCAGCAACCAGGGGGGCTCTGGGGCCTACGAGCAGTACTTC CATSNQGGSGAYEQYF
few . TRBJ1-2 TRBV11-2 TGTGCCAGCAGCTTAAACGCGGTTACGAGGGGGAACTATGGCTACACCTTC CASSLNAVTRGNYGYTF
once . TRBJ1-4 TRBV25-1 TGTGCCAGCAGTGGGGGACCTAACACCAATGAAAAACTGTTTTTT CASSGGPNTNEKLFF
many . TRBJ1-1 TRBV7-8 TGTGCCAGCAGCCCCCTCCGACAGCTATTGAACACTGAAGCTTTCTTT CASSPLRQLLNTEAFF
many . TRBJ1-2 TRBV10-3 TGTGCCATCAGTGAGTCCCTCTCCCAGGGCTACACCTTC CAISESLSQGYTF
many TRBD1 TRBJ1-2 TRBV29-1 TGCAGCGTGCCTGGTATCCCGGGACAGGTCGACTATGGCTACACCTTC CSVPGIPGQVDYGYTF
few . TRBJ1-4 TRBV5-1 TGCGCCAGCAGCTTGGTCGGGACAAACAATGAAAAACTGTTTTTT CASSLVGTNNEKLFF
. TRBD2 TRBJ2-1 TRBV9 TGTGCCAGCAGCGTAGTTAGTAGCGGGAGGACGTACAATGAGCAGTTCTTC CASSVVSSGRTYNEQFF
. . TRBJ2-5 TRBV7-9 TGTGCCAGCAGCTTTTCTGGCGGGACAGCCTATCAAGAGACCCAGTACTTC CASSFSGGTAYQETQYF
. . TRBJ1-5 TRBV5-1 TGCGCCAGTGGACAAGCCAATCAGCCCCAGCATTTT CASGQANQPQHF
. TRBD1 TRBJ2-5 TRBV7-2 TGTGCCAGCAGCGGGGACAGGGGTCCCGAGACCCAGTACTTC CASSGDRGPETQYF
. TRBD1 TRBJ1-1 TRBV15 TGTGCCACCAGGACCGGGACAGGGGGCACTGAAGCTTTCTTT CATRTGTGGTEAFF
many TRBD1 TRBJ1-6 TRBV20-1 TGCAGTGCCTGGACAGGGGGCGATTCACCCCTCCACTTT CSAWTGGDSPLHF
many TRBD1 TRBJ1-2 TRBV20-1 TGCAGTGCCCCGACAGGGTATTATGGCTACACCTTC CSAPTGYYGYTF
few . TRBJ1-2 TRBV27 TGTGCCAGCAGGCCCGAAGGGAATGGCTACACCTTC CASRPEGNGYTF
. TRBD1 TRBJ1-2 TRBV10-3 TGTGCCATCAGACCAGGGGACAGGGCTAACTATGGCTACACCTTC CAIRPGDRANYGYTF